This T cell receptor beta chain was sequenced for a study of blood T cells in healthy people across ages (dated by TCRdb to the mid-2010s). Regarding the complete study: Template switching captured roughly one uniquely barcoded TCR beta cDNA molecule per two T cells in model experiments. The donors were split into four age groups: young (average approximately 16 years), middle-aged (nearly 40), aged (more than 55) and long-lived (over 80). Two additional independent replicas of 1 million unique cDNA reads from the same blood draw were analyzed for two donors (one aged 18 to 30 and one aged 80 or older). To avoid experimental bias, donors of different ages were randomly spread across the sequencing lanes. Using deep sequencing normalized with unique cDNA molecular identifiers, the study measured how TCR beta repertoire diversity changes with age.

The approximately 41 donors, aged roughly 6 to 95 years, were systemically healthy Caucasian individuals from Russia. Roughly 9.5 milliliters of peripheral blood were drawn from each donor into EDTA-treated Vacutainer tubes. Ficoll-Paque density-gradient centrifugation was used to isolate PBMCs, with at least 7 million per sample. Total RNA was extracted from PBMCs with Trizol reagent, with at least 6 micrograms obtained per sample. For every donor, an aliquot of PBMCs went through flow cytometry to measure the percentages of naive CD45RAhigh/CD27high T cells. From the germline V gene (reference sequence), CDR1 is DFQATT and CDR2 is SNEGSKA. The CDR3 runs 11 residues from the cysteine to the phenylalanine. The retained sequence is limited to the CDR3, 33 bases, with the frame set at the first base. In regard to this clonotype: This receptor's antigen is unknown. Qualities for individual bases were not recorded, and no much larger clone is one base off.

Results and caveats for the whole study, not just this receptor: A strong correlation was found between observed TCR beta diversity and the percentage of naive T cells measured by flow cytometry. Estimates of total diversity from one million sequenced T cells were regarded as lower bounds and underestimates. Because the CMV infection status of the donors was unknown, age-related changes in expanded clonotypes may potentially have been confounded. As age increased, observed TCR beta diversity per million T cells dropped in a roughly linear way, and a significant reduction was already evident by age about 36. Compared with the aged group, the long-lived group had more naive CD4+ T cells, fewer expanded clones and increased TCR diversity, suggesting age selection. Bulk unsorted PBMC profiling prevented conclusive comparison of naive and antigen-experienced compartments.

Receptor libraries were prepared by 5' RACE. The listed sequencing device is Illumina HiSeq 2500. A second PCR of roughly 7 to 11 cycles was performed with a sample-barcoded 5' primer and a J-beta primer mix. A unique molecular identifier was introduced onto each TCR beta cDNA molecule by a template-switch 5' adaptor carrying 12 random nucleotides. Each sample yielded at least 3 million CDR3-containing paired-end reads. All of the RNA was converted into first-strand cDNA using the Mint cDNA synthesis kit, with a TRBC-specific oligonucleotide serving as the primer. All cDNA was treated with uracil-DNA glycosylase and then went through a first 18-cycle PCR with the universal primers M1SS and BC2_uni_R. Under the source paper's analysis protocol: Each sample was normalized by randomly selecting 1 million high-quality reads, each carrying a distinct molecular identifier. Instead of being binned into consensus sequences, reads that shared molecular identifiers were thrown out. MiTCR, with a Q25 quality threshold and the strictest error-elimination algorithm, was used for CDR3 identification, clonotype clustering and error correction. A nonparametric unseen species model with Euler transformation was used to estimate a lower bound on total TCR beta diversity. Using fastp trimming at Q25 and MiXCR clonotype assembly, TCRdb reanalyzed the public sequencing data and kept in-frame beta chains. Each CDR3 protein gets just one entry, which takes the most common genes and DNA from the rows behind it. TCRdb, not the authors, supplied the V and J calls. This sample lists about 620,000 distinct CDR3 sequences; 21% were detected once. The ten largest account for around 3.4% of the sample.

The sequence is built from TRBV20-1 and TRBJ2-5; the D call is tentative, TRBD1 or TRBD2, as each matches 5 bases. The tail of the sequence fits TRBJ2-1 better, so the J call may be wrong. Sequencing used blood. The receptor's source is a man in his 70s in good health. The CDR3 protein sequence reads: CSASGANEQFF. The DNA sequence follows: TGCAGTGCTAGCGGGGCCAATGAGCAGTTCTTC.